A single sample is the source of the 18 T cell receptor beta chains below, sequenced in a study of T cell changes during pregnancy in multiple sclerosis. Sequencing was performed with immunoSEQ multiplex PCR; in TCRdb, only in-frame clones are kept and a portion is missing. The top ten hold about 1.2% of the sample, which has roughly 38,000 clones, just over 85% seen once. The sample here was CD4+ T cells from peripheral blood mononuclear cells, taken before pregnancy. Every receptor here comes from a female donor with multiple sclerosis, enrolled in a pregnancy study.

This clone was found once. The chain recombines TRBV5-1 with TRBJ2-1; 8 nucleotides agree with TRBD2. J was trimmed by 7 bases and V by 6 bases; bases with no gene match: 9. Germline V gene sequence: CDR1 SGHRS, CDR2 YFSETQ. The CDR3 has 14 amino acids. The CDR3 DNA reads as TGCGCCAGCACCTACTTAGCGGGACGGAATGAGCAGTTCTTC. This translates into CASTYLAGRNEQFF. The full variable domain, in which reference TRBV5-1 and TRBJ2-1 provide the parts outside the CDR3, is KAGVTQTPRYLIKTRGQQVTLSCSPISGHRSVSWYQQTPGQGLQFLFEYFSETQRNKGNFPGRFSGRQFSNSRSEMNVSTLELGDSALYLCASTYLAGRNEQFFGPGTRLTVL.

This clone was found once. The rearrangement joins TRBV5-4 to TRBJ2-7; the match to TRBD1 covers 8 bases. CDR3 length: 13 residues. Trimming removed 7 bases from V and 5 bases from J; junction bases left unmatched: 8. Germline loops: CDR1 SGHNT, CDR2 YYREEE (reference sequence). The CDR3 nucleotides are TGTGCCAGCGGTTTGGGACAGGCCCACGAGCAGTACTTC. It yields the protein CASGLGQAHEQYF.

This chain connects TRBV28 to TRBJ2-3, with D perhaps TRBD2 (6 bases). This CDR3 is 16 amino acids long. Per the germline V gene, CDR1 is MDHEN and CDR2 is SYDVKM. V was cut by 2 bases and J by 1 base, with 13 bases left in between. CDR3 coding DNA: TGTGCCAGCAGTTTAGGGCGGGGATGGCGCACAGATACGCAGTATTTT. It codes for CASSLGRGWRTDTQYF.

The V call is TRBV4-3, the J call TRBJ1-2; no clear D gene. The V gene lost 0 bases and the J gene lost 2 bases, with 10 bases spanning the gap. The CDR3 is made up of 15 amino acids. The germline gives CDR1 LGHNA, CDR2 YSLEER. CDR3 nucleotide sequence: TGCGCCAGCAGCCAAGATTCCGGAGGGAACTATGGCTACACCTTC. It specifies CASSQDSGGNYGYTF.

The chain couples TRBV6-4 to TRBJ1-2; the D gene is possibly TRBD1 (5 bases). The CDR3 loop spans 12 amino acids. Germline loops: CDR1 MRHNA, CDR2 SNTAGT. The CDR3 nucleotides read TGTCACAGGTCCCGACAGAGCTATGGCTACACCTTC. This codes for CHRSRQSYGYTF.

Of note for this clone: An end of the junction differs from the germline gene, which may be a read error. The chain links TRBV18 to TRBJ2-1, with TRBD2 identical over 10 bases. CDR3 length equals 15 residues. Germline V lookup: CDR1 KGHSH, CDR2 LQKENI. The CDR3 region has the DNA TGTGCCAGCTCGCCACCGGGACTAGCGTTCCATGAGCAGTTCTTC. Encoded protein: CASSPPGLAFHEQFF.

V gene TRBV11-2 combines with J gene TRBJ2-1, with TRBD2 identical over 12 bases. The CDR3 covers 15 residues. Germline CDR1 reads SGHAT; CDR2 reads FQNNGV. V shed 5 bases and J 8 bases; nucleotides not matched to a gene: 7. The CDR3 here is CASSPLAGGPHEQFF. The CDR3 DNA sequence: TGTGCCAGCAGCCCCCTAGCGGGAGGGCCCCATGAGCAGTTCTTC.

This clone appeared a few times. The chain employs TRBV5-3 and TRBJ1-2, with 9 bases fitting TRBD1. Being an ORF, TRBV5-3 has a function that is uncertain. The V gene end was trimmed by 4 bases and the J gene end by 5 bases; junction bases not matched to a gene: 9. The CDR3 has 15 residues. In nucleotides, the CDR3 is TGTGCCAGAAGCCAAAGGGACAGGGAAACGTATGGCTACACCTTC. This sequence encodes CARSQRDRETYGYTF.

CDR3 amino acids: CAVSRQGPSTDTQYF. In nucleotides, the CDR3 is TGTGCCGTAAGTCGACAGGGGCCTAGCACAGATACGCAGTATTTT. V and J are TRBV6-5 and TRBJ2-3, with 8 bases aligning to TRBD1. J was trimmed by 0 bases and V by 11 bases; bases with no gene match: 10. Germline V gene data show CDR1 as MNHEY and CDR2 as SVGAGI. The CDR3 consists of 15 residues.

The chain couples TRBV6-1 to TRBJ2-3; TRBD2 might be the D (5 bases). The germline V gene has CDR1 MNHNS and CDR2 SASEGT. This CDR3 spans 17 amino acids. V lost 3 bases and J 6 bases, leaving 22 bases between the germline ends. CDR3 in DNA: TGTGCCAGCAGTGACCGGCTTACAGATTTCCCGGGGGATACGCAGTATTTT. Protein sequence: CASSDRLTDFPGDTQYF.

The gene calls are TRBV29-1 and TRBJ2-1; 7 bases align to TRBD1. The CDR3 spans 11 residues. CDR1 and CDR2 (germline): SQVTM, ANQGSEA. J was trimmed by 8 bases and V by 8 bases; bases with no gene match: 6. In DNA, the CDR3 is TGCAGCATGGACAGGTACCATGAGCAGTTCTTC. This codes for CSMDRYHEQFF.

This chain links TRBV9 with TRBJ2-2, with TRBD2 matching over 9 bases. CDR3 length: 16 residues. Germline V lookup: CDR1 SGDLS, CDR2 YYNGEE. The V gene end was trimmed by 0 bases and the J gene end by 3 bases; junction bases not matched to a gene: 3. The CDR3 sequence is CASSVASGIDTGELFF. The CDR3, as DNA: TGTGCCAGCAGCGTAGCTAGCGGGATAGACACCGGGGAGCTGTTTTTT.

CDR3 residues: CASRDYSGRSNTGELFF. The CDR3 DNA sequence: TGCGCCAGCAGGGACTATAGCGGGAGGTCGAACACCGGGGAGCTGTTTTTT. The genes are TRBV5-1 and TRBJ2-2; 10 bases agree with TRBD2. J was trimmed by 0 bases and V by 5 bases; bases with no gene match: 7. This CDR3 has 17 residues. Germline CDR1 SGHRS, CDR2 YFSETQ. Complete variable domain (other parts from reference TRBV5-1 and TRBJ2-2): KAGVTQTPRYLIKTRGQQVTLSCSPISGHRSVSWYQQTPGQGLQFLFEYFSETQRNKGNFPGRFSGRQFSNSRSEMNVSTLELGDSALYLCASRDYSGRSNTGELFFGEGSRLTVL.

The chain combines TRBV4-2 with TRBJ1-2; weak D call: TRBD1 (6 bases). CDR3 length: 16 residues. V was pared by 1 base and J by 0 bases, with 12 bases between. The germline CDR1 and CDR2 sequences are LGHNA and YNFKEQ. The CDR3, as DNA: TGTGCCAGCAGCCAAGCGGCAGGACAGTCTAACTATGGCTACACCTTC. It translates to CASSQAAGQSNYGYTF.

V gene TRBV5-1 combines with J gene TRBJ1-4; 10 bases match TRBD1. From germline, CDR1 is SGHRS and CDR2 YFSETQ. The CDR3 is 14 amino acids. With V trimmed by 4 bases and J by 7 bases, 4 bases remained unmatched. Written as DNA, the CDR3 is TGCGCCAGCAGCCAGGACAGGGGGAGTGAAAAACTGTTTTTT. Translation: CASSQDRGSEKLFF.

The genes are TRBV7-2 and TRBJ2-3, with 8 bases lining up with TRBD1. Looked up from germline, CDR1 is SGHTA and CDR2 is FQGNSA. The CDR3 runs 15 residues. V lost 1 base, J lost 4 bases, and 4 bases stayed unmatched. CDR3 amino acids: CASSLERQGSDTQYF. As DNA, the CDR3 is TGTGCCAGCAGCTTAGAAAGACAGGGGTCAGATACGCAGTATTTT. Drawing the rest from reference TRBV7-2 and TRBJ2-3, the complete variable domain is GAGVSQSPSNKVTEKGKDVELRCDPISGHTALYWYRQSLGQGLEFLIYFQGNSAPDKSGLPSDRFSAERTGGSVSTLTIQRTQQEDSAVYLCASSLERQGSDTQYFGPGTRLTVL.

CDR3 amino acids: CASSPRTDTEAFF. DNA of the CDR3: TGTGCCAGCTCACCACGGACAGACACTGAAGCTTTCTTT. This chain links TRBV18 with TRBJ1-1, with a possible D match to TRBD1 (6 bases). This CDR3 spans 13 amino acids. Germline V gene lookup returns CDR1 KGHSH and CDR2 LQKENI. V was pared by 1 base and J by 3 bases, with 6 bases between.

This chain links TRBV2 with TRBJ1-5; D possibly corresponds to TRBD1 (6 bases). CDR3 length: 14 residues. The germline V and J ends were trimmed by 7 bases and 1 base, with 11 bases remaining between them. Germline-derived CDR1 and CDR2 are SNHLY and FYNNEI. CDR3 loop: CASTPGVSNQPQHF. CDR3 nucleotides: TGTGCCAGCACGCCAGGGGTGAGCAATCAGCCCCAGCATTTT. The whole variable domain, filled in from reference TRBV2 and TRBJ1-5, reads EPEVTQTPSHQVTQMGQEVILRCVPISNHLYFYWYRQILGQKVEFLVSFYNNEISEKSEIFDDQFSVERPDGSNFTLKIRSTKLEDSAMYFCASTPGVSNQPQHFGDGTRLSIL.